This T cell receptor beta chain derives from a study of T cells in Graves' hyperthyroidism and ophthalmopathy. Findings and caveats of the study: Blood also carried most thyroid clonotypes expanded above 0.001.

In the case of this clonotype: Its target is unknown.

Patients having uncontrolled infection, another autoimmune disease, pregnancy or lactation were not included. Each diagnosis was grounded in clinical symptoms, serum thyroxine and TRAb, thyroid ultrasound, and orbital computed tomography. Approximately 10 ml of fresh peripheral blood supplied the PBMCs. Germline V gene lookup returns CDR1 SEHNR and CDR2 FQNEAQ (reference sequence). J was trimmed by 8 bases and V by 5 bases; bases with no gene match: 6. The CDR3 extends over 13 amino acids. Amplification of TCR beta CDR3 regions used RNA as the template. First-round RT-PCR targeting the TCR CDR3 was performed with the HTBI primer set. MiXCR, run by TCRdb on the multiplex PCR reads, gives a single entry per CDR3 protein. The profile shows 300,000 to 400,000 distinct CDR3 sequences, approximately 13% of them singletons.

The chain has TRBV7-9 and TRBJ1-2; 9 bases are a match to TRBD1. The source is a woman between 18 and 30 years old with Graves' hyperthyroidism. Specimen: blood. The CDR3: CASSLGQGRGYTF. The DNA of the CDR3 is TGTGCCAGCAGCCTGGGACAGGGTCGAGGCTACACCTTC.